The T cell receptor (beta chain) under discussion was sequenced for a study of T cells in Graves' hyperthyroidism and ophthalmopathy. Only a few counts were recorded for this clonotype. CDR1 is MDHEN, CDR2 SYDVKM, per germline. V gave up 5 bases and J gave up 1 base, with 12 bases separating them. This CDR3 is built from 15 residues. Template material for amplifying TCR beta CDR3 regions consisted of RNA transcripts. During a first-round RT-PCR of the TCR CDR3, the HTBI primer set was used. Each CDR3 protein gets one entry after TCRdb re-called the multiplex PCR reads with MiXCR. The sample contains 480,000 or so distinct CDR3 sequences, around 43% of which appear only once.

The source is an adult woman with Graves' disease, either hyperthyroidism or ophthalmopathy (not recorded which). The chain carries TRBV28 and TRBJ1-3; the D gene is possibly TRBD1 (5 bases). Sequencing used peripheral blood or thyroid tissue (not recorded which). In DNA form, the CDR3 reads TGTGCCAGCAGTACCGGGGCAGCTTCTGGAAACACCATATATTTT. It specifies CASSTGAASGNTIYF.